This TCR beta chain was observed in a study of cytomegalovirus exposure and HLA in healthy donors (dated by TCRdb to between 2016 and 2019). Study-level background: According to a later analysis, the 110 or so validation repertoires were produced on the same platform as the roughly 700 repertoires of the first cohort. High-throughput TCR immunosequencing, statistical association of individual TCRs with disease status, and machine learning were combined to predict cytomegalovirus infection status. The aim of the study was to test whether cataloging public T cell receptors could identify signatures of past pathogen exposure. A separate validation cohort of over a hundred different subjects was used in addition to the 666-subject first cohort.

There are 14 amino acids in the CDR3, from cysteine to phenylalanine inclusive. CDR3 DNA only is kept here, 42 bases in frame from base 1. The germline V gene encodes CDR1 SGHNT and CDR2 YENEEA. Relative to germline, V is 1 base shorter and J is 6 bases shorter, with 7 bases between their ends. A note on this clone: Its specific antigen is unknown. It has no much larger one-base neighbor in the sample; base qualities were not kept.

The donors were included in the validation cohort of approximately 130 subjects, a group kept apart from the roughly 690-subject first cohort. The receptor library was made with the immunoSEQ multiplex PCR assay. On the study's bioinformatics: A statistical classification framework was built to diagnose cytomegalovirus status from the catalog of TCR beta chain sequences. TCRdb limited this immuneACCESS table to in-frame rearrangements with V and J called. A share of clones is missing; checked studies link under half to unresolved V genes, and the rest is unexplained. The V and J calls and clone size are taken from that table; D and trimming were inferred from the DNA. The sample records some 110,000 clones, approximately 91% of which are singletons. The top ten clonotypes cover about 4.5% of the sample. The study at large found these results: The study gave a list of 150 to 200 TCR beta chains associated with cytomegalovirus. The validation cohort had no HLA typing available for a later analysis, so co-occurrence within that cohort was assessed over all 130 or so repertoires. Most TCR sequences were seen in very few donors, while some public TCRs were found in many individuals. The classifier was reported to diagnose cytomegalovirus status with high specificity and sensitivity in both the original cohort and the validation cohort. The authors suggested that the approach could potentially be extended to other disease states and immunological phenotypes. In vitro tests confirmed that a few of the cytomegalovirus-associated TCR beta chains recognize cytomegalovirus antigens. Subsequent analysis determined that TCRs grouped into clusters in the first cohort also showed a tendency toward co-occurrence across the approximately 120 validation repertoires, and 85% to 95% of cluster scores exceeded 0.

The chain links TRBV11-3 with TRBJ1-6, with a weak D call of TRBD1 (6 bases match). The sequenced sample was PBMCs. This receptor was identified in a man between 18 and 29 years old in good health and CMV-seropositive. The CDR3: CASSLGGPNSPLHF. The DNA sequence is TGTGCCAGCAGCTTAGGGGGGCCTAATTCACCCCTCCACTTT.